These T cell receptor beta chains were read from a single sample in a study of vaccination effects on CD4 cells after COVID-19. Assay used: immunoSEQ multiplex PCR; TCRdb lists only in-frame clones, some missing. The sample includes under 55,000 clones, around 79% of them seen just once. Their cognate antigens are unknown. Specimen: CD4+ T cells from PBMCs cultured with a peptide pool, collected before COVID-19 vaccination. Receptor source: a human donor who had a prior SARS-CoV-2 infection. Both conserved end residues are part of each CDR3. D genes are given only for firm matches. Expanded clones get a size class; other rows say once, few or many, or leave the size out.

TRBJ2-5 TRBV11-2 - - CASSLVPRTQETQYF TGTGCCAGCAGCTTAGTTCCGCGGACGCAAGAGACCCAGTACTTC
TRBJ2-5 TRBV6-2/TRBV6-3 - - CASSYPGKETQYF TGTGCCAGCAGTTACCCCGGGAAAGAGACCCAGTACTTC
TRBJ1-1 TRBV2 - - CASSESPRSVQGEAFF TGTGCCAGCAGTGAATCACCTCGATCAGTTCAGGGTGAAGCTTTCTTT
TRBJ1-5 TRBV7-2 - - CASSSPGDRYQPQHF TGTGCCAGCAGCTCCCCTGGGGACCGATATCAGCCCCAGCATTTT
TRBJ2-5 TRBV18 - TRBD2 CASSPLAGLQETQYF TGTGCCAGCTCACCACTAGCGGGCCTTCAAGAGACCCAGTACTTC
TRBJ2-7 TRBV6-5 once - CAVGAFTNEQYF TGTGCCGTAGGTGCATTTACCAACGAGCAGTACTTC
TRBJ1-5 TRBV4-1 few TRBD1 CASSRTGRNQPQHF TGCGCCAGCAGCCGGACAGGGCGCAATCAGCCCCAGCATTTT
TRBJ1-3 TRBV4-3 - - CASSQGQESGNTIYF TGCGCCAGCAGCCAAGGTCAAGAGTCTGGAAACACCATATATTTT
TRBJ2-1 TRBV7-2 - TRBD2 CASSHTGTRSNEQFF TGTGCCAGCAGCCATACCGGGACTAGATCCAATGAGCAGTTCTTC
TRBJ2-7 TRBV18 - - CASSPEGAYEQYF TGTGCCAGCTCACCAGAAGGGGCGTACGAGCAGTACTTC
TRBJ2-1 TRBV5-4 - - CASRQSGGTSSYNEQFF TGTGCCAGCAGGCAGTCAGGGGGGACGAGCTCCTACAATGAGCAGTTCTTC
TRBJ2-3 TRBV6-6 - - CASSRGFGQARGLAGTDTQYF TGTGCCAGCAGTCGGGGCTTTGGACAGGCCCGGGGGCTAGCGGGCACAGATACGCAGTATTTT
TRBJ2-7 TRBV12-3/TRBV12-4 once TRBD2 CASRVTSGGEQYF TGTGCCAGCAGGGTGACTAGCGGAGGCGAGCAGTACTTC
TRBJ2-5 TRBV10-3 - TRBD2 CAISRGGGSEETQYF TGTGCCATCAGCCGCGGGGGTGGATCAGAAGAGACCCAGTACTTC
TRBJ1-1 TRBV6-2/TRBV6-3 - - CASSSRENTEAFF TGTGCCAGCAGTTCTAGAGAAAACACTGAAGCTTTCTTT
TRBJ2-3 TRBV7-3 - - CASSDPSIDTQYF TGTGCCAGCAGCGACCCGTCGATAGATACGCAGTATTTT
TRBJ1-1 TRBV5-6 - - CASSSRRGGTEAFF TGTGCCAGCAGCTCACGTCGCGGGGGCACTGAAGCTTTCTTT
TRBJ1-1 TRBV15 few - CATSRDPNTEAFF TGTGCCACCAGCCGAGACCCGAACACTGAAGCTTTCTTT
TRBJ1-5 TRBV30 - - CAWSGQHNQPQHF TGTGCCTGGAGTGGACAGCATAATCAGCCCCAGCATTTT
TRBJ1-1 TRBV9 few TRBD1 CASSRQGLNTEAFF TGTGCCAGCAGCAGACAGGGCTTGAACACTGAAGCTTTCTTT
TRBJ1-1 TRBV5-1 - - CASRPWAGTEAFF TGCGCCAGCAGGCCTTGGGCGGGCACTGAAGCTTTCTTT
TRBJ2-5 TRBV6-1 - TRBD2 CASSGTSGDPSQETQYF TGTGCCAGCAGTGGGACTAGCGGGGATCCCTCCCAAGAGACCCAGTACTTC